Shown below are 28 T cell receptor beta chains from a single sample sequenced in a study of CD8 T cells in ankylosing spondylitis. No cognate antigen is known for these TCRs. Whole-study results and caveats: One TCR beta motif, made up of eight highly homologous variants, appeared characteristic of ankylosing spondylitis blood.

MiXCR was run by TCRdb on the 5' RACE reads, yielding one entry per CDR3 protein. The table shows a few hundred thousand distinct CDR3 sequences, with roughly a sixth occurring only once. The sample comprised blood, either unsorted or a sorted T cell fraction (not recorded which). Receptors originate from a male donor with ankylosing spondylitis.

The rearrangement uses TRBV27 and TRBJ2-6; D may match TRBD1 or TRBD2 (6 bases each). This CDR3 has 15 residues. The ends were cut back, 6 bases at V and 4 bases at J, with 13 bases in the middle. CDR1 and CDR2 (germline): MNHEY, SMNVEV (reference sequence). The CDR3 nucleotides are TGTGCCAGCAGATACGGGGGCCGGGGGGCCAACGTCCTGACTTTC. Protein sequence: CASRYGGRGANVLTF.

The chain carries TRBV20-1 and TRBJ2-3; 10 bases line up with TRBD2. This CDR3 has 15 amino acids. CDR1 and CDR2 (germline): DFQATT, SNEGSKA (reference sequence). Unmatched junction bases numbered 9, after V lost 5 bases and J lost 4 bases. The CDR3 sequence is CSAQSTSGAADTQYF. The CDR3 DNA sequence: TGCAGTGCTCAGTCAACTAGCGGGGCCGCAGATACGCAGTATTTT.

This clonotype was detected only a few times. This sequence joins TRBV12-3 or TRBV12-4 and TRBJ1-4; D uncertain. This CDR3 spans 14 amino acids. V gave up 3 bases and J gave up 4 bases, with 9 bases separating them. The CDR3 DNA follows: TGTGCCAGCAGTTTTCTTGGGCGTAATGAAAAACTGTTTTTT. Its protein is CASSFLGRNEKLFF.

The chain recombines TRBV6-2 or TRBV6-3 with TRBJ2-7, with D perhaps TRBD1 or TRBD2 (5 bases each). The CDR3 is made up of 12 amino acids. The V gene's germline CDR1 is MNHEY and CDR2 SVGEGT. The V gene lost 0 bases and the J gene lost 6 bases, with 6 bases spanning the gap. The CDR3 spells CASSYSRGEQYF. The DNA of the CDR3 is TGTGCCAGCAGTTACTCGAGGGGCGAGCAGTACTTC.

In this sample, this clonotype turned up a few times. Since a much larger clone is just one base distant, this may be a read error. The chain recombines TRBV12-3 or TRBV12-4 with TRBJ1-5; D may be TRBD1 (6 bases). Trimming took off 4 bases at V and 4 bases at J, with 8 bases between the two ends. The CDR3 is made up of 13 amino acids. CDR3 coding DNA: TGTGCCAGCAGTTCTACAGGGAATCAGCCCCAGCATTTT. Amino acid sequence: CASSSTGNQPQHF.

There are a few counts of this clonotype. The CDR3: CAISDRHSTGSLNTEAFF. Here the CDR3 DNA reads TGTGCCATCAGTGACAGACATTCGACAGGATCCTTGAACACTGAAGCTTTCTTT. The V gene is TRBV10-3, the J gene TRBJ1-1, with D tentatively TRBD1 (6 bases). Trimming stripped 3 bases from V and 0 bases from J, with 20 bases between. The CDR3 has 18 residues. Germline lookup yields CDR1 ENHRY and CDR2 SYGVKD.

This clonotype was counted a few times. The V call is TRBV6-1, the J call TRBJ1-5; D remains unclear. Per the germline V gene, CDR1 is MNHNS and CDR2 is SASEGT. Trimming took off 1 base at V and 0 bases at J, with 10 bases between the two ends. The CDR3 runs to 16 residues. CDR3 bases: TGTGCCAGCAGTGAAGTGGGAAGGGTTAGCAATCAGCCCCAGCATTTT. Its protein is CASSEVGRVSNQPQHF.

The chain joins TRBV4-1 to TRBJ2-1; 9 bases are a match to TRBD1. V lost 4 bases, J lost 3 bases, and 10 bases stayed unmatched. In germline, CDR1 is MGHRA, CDR2 YSYEKL. This CDR3 has 17 amino acids. The CDR3: CASSRPAGTGIYNEQFF. CDR3 sequence (DNA): TGCGCCAGCAGCCGACCCGCCGGGACAGGGATCTACAATGAGCAGTTCTTC.

The chain's CDR3 is CASSLLRAGYNEQFF. The CDR3 nucleotides read TGTGCCAGCAGCTTGCTGCGGGCAGGGTACAATGAGCAGTTCTTC. The V call is TRBV7-2, the J call TRBJ2-1; D is perhaps TRBD1 or TRBD2 (5 bases each). The CDR3 loop spans 15 amino acids. Trimming took off 3 bases at V and 4 bases at J, with 13 bases between the two ends. Germline V gene sequence: CDR1 SGHTA, CDR2 FQGNSA.

This clonotype was observed a few times. The chain carries TRBV6-1 and TRBJ1-6; possible D gene TRBD1, 6 bases. V was cut by 6 bases and J by 7 bases, with 16 bases left in between. The CDR3 runs 15 residues. The germline gives CDR1 MNHNS, CDR2 SASEGT. CDR3 sequence reads: CASSQGRGGNSPLHF. In DNA form, the CDR3 reads TGTGCCAGCAGCCAGGGCAGGGGAGGAAATTCACCCCTCCACTTT.

The chain uses TRBV7-2 and TRBJ1-2; TRBD1 might be the D (5 bases). The CDR3 runs 15 residues. Trimming left V 5 bases short and J 7 bases short, with 20 bases between. Germline V gene lookup returns CDR1 SGHTA and CDR2 FQGNSA. CDR3 sequence (DNA): TGTGCCAGCAGCCTTCATGGGGCTGTGGGCCTTGGCTACACCTTC. Its translation: CASSLHGAVGLGYTF.

The sample holds a few counts of this clonotype. This chain uses TRBV9 with TRBJ2-1; tentative D call: TRBD2 (5 bases). Between the trimmed V and J ends, which lost 4 bases and 8 bases, there was a span of 13 bases. CDR3 length: 13 residues. The germline V gene encodes CDR1 SGDLS and CDR2 YYNGEE. Here the CDR3 DNA reads TGTGCCAGCAGCTTATCCCCCGGGGATGAGCAGTTCTTC. Residues: CASSLSPGDEQFF.

This clonotype was counted a few times. Here the CDR3 DNA reads TGTGCCATCAGTCCTAGCGGGCAAGAGACCCAGTACTTC. It codes for CAISPSGQETQYF. The chain uses TRBV10-3 and TRBJ2-5; 8 bases are a match to TRBD2. The length of the CDR3 is 13 residues. Germline V gene sequence: CDR1 ENHRY, CDR2 SYGVKD. J gave up 2 bases and V 5 bases, and 1 base lay outside the gene matches.

This clonotype has more than one count but fewer than ten. V gene TRBV5-1 combines with J gene TRBJ2-7; a weak D match, TRBD2 (6 bases). CDR1 and CDR2 from the germline V gene are SGHRS and YFSETQ. V shed 6 bases and J shed 7 bases, with 11 bases lying between them. The CDR3 is 11 residues long. CDR3 bases: TGCGCCAGCACCGCGGGGAGGGAGCAGTACTTC. It specifies CASTAGREQYF.

The rearrangement joins TRBV5-5 to TRBJ2-3; 9 nucleotides agree with TRBD2. With V trimmed by 4 bases and J by 5 bases, 11 bases remained unmatched. Germline V gene data show CDR1 as SGHKS and CDR2 as YYEKEE (reference sequence). CDR3 length equals 16 residues. The CDR3: CASSRGGGGARDTQYF. CDR3 in DNA: TGTGCCAGCAGCAGGGGTGGCGGGGGGGCTAGAGATACGCAGTATTTT.

This clonotype occurred a few times. The rearrangement joins TRBV7-2 to TRBJ2-7; tentatively, D is TRBD1 (6 bases). Trimming left V 6 bases short and J 5 bases short, with 14 bases between. This CDR3 is built from 13 residues. Germline V gene lookup returns CDR1 SGHTA and CDR2 FQGNSA. The CDR3 sequence: CASRATGYHEQYF. The CDR3 region has the DNA TGTGCCAGCAGAGCTACAGGGTACCACGAGCAGTACTTC.

The chain carries TRBV27 and TRBJ1-5; no definite D call. V was cut by 5 bases and J by 8 bases, with 13 bases left in between. This CDR3 spans 13 amino acids. CDR1 MNHEY and CDR2 SMNVEV come from the germline V gene (reference sequence). CDR3 DNA: TGTGCCAGCAGTCTACAAATCTGGAAGCCCCAGCATTTT. It codes for CASSLQIWKPQHF.

The chain employs TRBV5-1 and TRBJ2-1; possibly TRBD2 for D (5 bases). V lost 4 bases to trimming and J lost 6 bases, with 14 bases between them. Germline CDR1 is SGHRS and CDR2 is YFSETQ. The CDR3 runs to 14 residues. CDR3 in amino acids: CASSQRAAVNEQFF. CDR3 coding DNA: TGCGCCAGCAGCCAACGAGCGGCCGTCAATGAGCAGTTCTTC.

The chain carries TRBV5-1 and TRBJ2-7; 8 bases agree with TRBD1. Germline values: CDR1 SGHRS, CDR2 YFSETQ. V shed 2 bases, J shed 4 bases, and the junction held 8 bases outside the gene matches. The CDR3 totals 15 residues. The CDR3 bases are TGCGCCAGCAGCTTAGGTGTCAGGGGGCTATACGAGCAGTACTTC. This gives the protein CASSLGVRGLYEQYF.

This clonotype was seen only a few times. J is TRBJ2-4 and V is TRBV29-1, with D hard to call. V lost 2 bases, J lost 1 base, and 12 bases lay in between. There are 15 residues in the CDR3. CDR1 and CDR2 (germline): SQVTM, ANQGSEA. CDR3 nucleotides: TGCAGCGTTGAACCCCCCCATCGGGCCAAAAACATTCAGTACTTC. This gives the protein CSVEPPHRAKNIQYF.

The chain employs TRBV20-1 and TRBJ2-1; perhaps TRBD2 as D (7 bases). The CDR3 consists of 15 residues. Trimming pared 3 bases from V and 8 bases from J, leaving 20 bases between. The V gene's germline CDR1 is DFQATT and CDR2 SNEGSKA (reference sequence). This CDR3 reads CSASGPGGPLDEQFF. For the CDR3, the DNA is TGCAGTGCTAGTGGGCCCGGGGGGCCCTTGGATGAGCAGTTCTTC.

The chain links TRBV11-2 to TRBJ2-7; tentative D call: TRBD1 (6 bases). Germline CDR1 SGHAT, CDR2 FQNNGV. The CDR3 contains 15 residues. V shed 5 bases and J shed 5 bases, with 19 bases lying between them. The CDR3 coding sequence is TGTGCCAGCAGCGGCGTAGTGGGGCAGGGGAACGAGCAGTACTTC. Encoded protein: CASSGVVGQGNEQYF.

This clonotype was observed once. The chain uses TRBV20-1 and TRBJ2-7; D perhaps matches TRBD1 (6 bases). Germline V gene lookup returns CDR1 DFQATT and CDR2 SNEGSKA (reference sequence). This CDR3 contains 15 residues. V was pared by 0 bases and J by 0 bases, with 12 bases between. CDR3 in DNA: TGCAGTGCTAGAGATCTGAGGGGGAGCTCCTACGAGCAGTACTTC. As protein: CSARDLRGSSYEQYF.

At least ten counts were recorded for this clonotype. The chain links TRBV7-9 to TRBJ2-2; no firm D call. Trimming took 0 bases from V and 6 from J, leaving 11 bases between them. This CDR3 comprises 15 residues. Germline V CDR1 and CDR2: SEHNR, FQNEAQ (reference sequence). The CDR3 DNA follows: TGTGCCAGCAGCTTAGCGGTCGGGTACGCCGGGGAGCTGTTTTTT. This sequence encodes CASSLAVGYAGELFF.

Only a few counts were recorded for this clonotype. The rearrangement joins TRBV20-1 to TRBJ2-2, with D unclear. From germline, CDR1 is DFQATT and CDR2 SNEGSKA (reference sequence). The V and J ends lost 3 bases and 4 bases respectively, with 18 bases between them. The CDR3 contains 16 residues. The CDR3 is CSARADPGSRTGELFF. As DNA, the CDR3 is TGCAGTGCTAGGGCGGACCCCGGCTCCCGCACCGGGGAGCTGTTTTTT.

This clonotype was observed at least ten times. The V and J genes are TRBV5-5 and TRBJ2-2; D is ambiguous. V lost 2 bases to trimming and J lost 1 base, with 6 bases between them. Germline V gene lookup returns CDR1 SGHKS and CDR2 YYEKEE (reference sequence). There are 14 residues in the CDR3. The DNA for the CDR3 is TGTGCCAGCAGCTTCTCAGTGAACACCGGGGAGCTGTTTTTT. This codes for CASSFSVNTGELFF.

J is TRBJ1-6 and V is TRBV6-2 or TRBV6-3, with D possibly being TRBD1 (6 bases). CDR1 is MNHEY, CDR2 SVGEGT, per germline. V lost 8 bases and J lost 1, with 24 bases in between. The CDR3 is 19 residues long. This CDR3 reads CASGPGEGGVRSYNSPLHF. CDR3 DNA: TGTGCCAGCGGACCCGGAGAGGGGGGCGTAAGGTCCTATAATTCACCCCTCCACTTT.

This clonotype showed up just a few times. This rearrangement joins TRBV4-3 to TRBJ2-3; TRBD2 agrees at 9 bases. Germline V gene lookup returns CDR1 LGHNA and CDR2 YSLEER. The V gene end was trimmed by 2 bases and the J gene end by 5 bases; junction bases not matched to a gene: 14. CDR3 length: 18 residues. CDR3 in DNA: TGCGCCAGCAGCCAAAGGAGGCTAGCGGGATCCGGGGGAGATACGCAGTATTTT. Its protein product is CASSQRRLAGSGGDTQYF.